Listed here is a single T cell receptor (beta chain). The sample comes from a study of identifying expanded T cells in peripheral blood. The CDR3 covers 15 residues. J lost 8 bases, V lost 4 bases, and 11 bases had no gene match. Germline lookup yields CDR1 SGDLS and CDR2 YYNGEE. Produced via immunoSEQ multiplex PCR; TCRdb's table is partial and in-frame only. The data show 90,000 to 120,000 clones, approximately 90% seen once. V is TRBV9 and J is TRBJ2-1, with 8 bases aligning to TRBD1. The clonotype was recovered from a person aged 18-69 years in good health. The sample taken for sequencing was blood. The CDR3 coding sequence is TGTGCCAGCAGCCATTCGGCAGGGGGCCCCGATGAGCAGTTCTTC. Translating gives CASSHSAGGPDEQFF.